Shown below are 17 T cell receptor beta chains from a single sample sequenced in a study of shared clonotypes between healthy human individuals. The assay was immunoSEQ multiplex PCR, and TCRdb's table has in-frame clones only and misses some. The data show around 990,000 clones, approximately 77% seen once. Input material: memory CD4+ T cells from PBMCs. The subset denotes: CD45RA-negative fraction. The receptors here all came from a man younger than 35 in good health. Some clones in this sample may be carry-over from other donors' samples.

The rearrangement joins TRBV27 to TRBJ2-1; 10 bases match TRBD2. CDR3 length: 17 amino acids. Trimming took 4 bases from V and 2 from J; bases not matched to a gene: 8. The germline gives CDR1 MNHEY, CDR2 SMNVEV (reference sequence). CDR3 in amino acids: CASSSRASGSPYNEQFF. Here the CDR3 DNA reads TGTGCCAGCAGTTCTAGGGCTAGCGGGAGTCCCTACAATGAGCAGTTCTTC.

This rearrangement joins TRBV5-5 to TRBJ2-6; D remains ambiguous. Trimming pared 0 bases from V and 2 bases from J, leaving 9 bases between. CDR1 SGHKS and CDR2 YYEKEE come from the germline V gene (reference sequence). The CDR3 covers 16 residues. The CDR3 nucleotides read TGTGCCAGCAGCTTGGCCGACGACCCTGGGGCCAACGTCCTGACTTTC. This translates into CASSLADDPGANVLTF. The whole variable domain, remainder taken from reference TRBV5-5 and TRBJ2-6, is DAGVTQSPTHLIKTRGQQVTLRCSPISGHKSVSWYQQVLGQGPQFIFQYYEKEERGRGNFPDRFSARQFPNYSSELNVNALLLGDSALYLCASSLADDPGANVLTFGAGSRLTVL.

Only one count was recorded for this clone. The gene calls are TRBV28 and TRBJ2-7; 12 bases fit TRBD2. CDR1 is MDHEN and CDR2 is SYDVKM in the germline V gene. This CDR3 region has 13 residues. The V and J ends lost 8 bases and 2 bases, in that order; junction bases with no gene match: 1. CDR3 residues: CASRTSGTYEQYF. The CDR3 nucleotides are TGTGCCAGCCGGACTAGCGGGACCTACGAGCAGTACTTC.

Turning to this clone: Given a far larger clone just one base away, this is likely a sequencing read error. The J gene is TRBJ1-5, the V gene TRBV7-8; D may be TRBD1 (6 bases). Per the germline V gene, CDR1 is SGHVS and CDR2 is FQNEAQ. The length of the CDR3 is 15 residues. The CDR3 DNA is TGTGCCAGCAGCTTAGGAGGGGGATACAATCGGCCCCAGCATTTT. Its protein product is CASSLGGGYNRPQHF.

The chain uses TRBV7-9 and TRBJ1-1; D call uncertain. V was pared by 3 bases and J by 1 base, with 18 bases between. The CDR3 runs 17 residues. Germline V lookup: CDR1 SEHNR, CDR2 FQNEAQ (reference sequence). This CDR3 reads CASSFPAAHQGNTEAFF. The CDR3 DNA is TGTGCCAGCAGCTTCCCGGCGGCGCACCAAGGGAACACTGAAGCTTTCTTT. The full variable domain, in which reference TRBV7-9 and TRBJ1-1 provide the parts outside the CDR3, is DTGVSQNPRHKITKRGQNVTFRCDPISEHNRLYWYRQTLGQGPEFLTYFQNEAQLEKSRLLSDRFSAERPKGSFSTLEIQRTEQGDSAMYLCASSFPAAHQGNTEAFFGQGTRLTVV.

CDR3 bases: TGCGCCAGCAGTCGAGGCAGTGCTGGGGCCAACGTCCTGACTTTC. Its protein product is CASSRGSAGANVLTF. The chain combines TRBV4-3 with TRBJ2-6; D uncertain. Looked up from germline, CDR1 is LGHNA and CDR2 is YSLEER. Trimming took off 6 bases at V and 2 bases at J, with 11 bases between the two ends. CDR3 size: 15 residues.

This chain connects TRBV2 to TRBJ2-7; TRBD1 matches 7 bases. J was trimmed by 6 bases and V by 4 bases; bases with no gene match: 15. Looked up from germline, CDR1 is SNHLY and CDR2 is FYNNEI. This CDR3 has 16 amino acids. The CDR3 nucleotides are TGTGCCAGCAGTGCTTACAGGGGCCAACATCAAGCCGAGCAGTACTTC. This encodes CASSAYRGQHQAEQYF.

This sequence joins TRBV5-6 and TRBJ2-7, with D perhaps matching TRBD1 (6 bases). The V end was cut by 1 base, the J end by 3 bases, with 14 bases between. CDR3 length: 15 amino acids. Germline V lookup: CDR1 SGHDT, CDR2 YYEEEE. For the CDR3, the DNA is TGTGCCAGCAGCTTGAGGCCAGGGGTTGACTACGAGCAGTACTTC. Amino acids: CASSLRPGVDYEQYF.

This clone was seen a single time. The CDR3 DNA is TGTGCCAGTAGTATCCGGACTGGCTACGAGCAGTACTTC. Its translation: CASSIRTGYEQYF. The rearrangement links TRBV19 to TRBJ2-7; TRBD2 is a possible D gene (5 bases). V lost 3 bases, J lost 3 bases, and 9 bases lay in between. CDR1 and CDR2 (germline): LNHDA, SQIVND (reference sequence). CDR3 length: 13 amino acids.

The DNA of the CDR3 is TGTGCCAGCAGCACGAATTCGGGACAGGGTTTCGAGCAGTACTTC. Amino acid sequence: CASSTNSGQGFEQYF. The genes are TRBV7-3 and TRBJ2-7; the match to TRBD1 covers 9 bases. Germline CDR1 reads SGHTA; CDR2 reads FQGTGA. The CDR3 contains 15 residues. With 5 bases clipped from V and 6 bases from J, the junction kept 11 bases outside the gene matches.

J is TRBJ1-1 and V is TRBV2; D is unresolved. Germline lookup yields CDR1 SNHLY and CDR2 FYNNEI. CDR3 length: 14 amino acids. Between the trimmed V and J ends, which lost 3 bases and 6 bases, there was a span of 14 bases. The CDR3: CASSDPSNGAEAFF. CDR3 DNA: TGTGCCAGCAGTGATCCTTCAAATGGGGCTGAAGCTTTCTTT.

This clone was recorded a few times. The gene calls are TRBV7-9 and TRBJ1-4; D gene unclear. The CDR3 is 13 residues long. Per germline, CDR1 SEHNR and CDR2 FQNEAQ (reference sequence). V was cut by 6 bases and J by 4 bases, with 9 bases left in between. CDR3 sequence: CASRLQDNEKLFF. The CDR3, as DNA: TGTGCCAGCAGACTTCAGGATAATGAAAAACTGTTTTTT.

This clone has only one observation. The chain joins TRBV5-1 to TRBJ1-1; no firm D call. The CDR3 totals 13 residues. Trimming shortened V by 0 bases and J by 5 bases, and 8 bases separated the two germline ends. Germline V gene sequence: CDR1 SGHRS, CDR2 YFSETQ. CDR3 residues: CASSLGWETEAFF. For the CDR3, the DNA is TGCGCCAGCAGCTTGGGATGGGAAACTGAAGCTTTCTTT.

For the CDR3, the DNA is TGTGCCAGCTCAAGGGGGGGGATAACGAACACTGAAGCTTTCTTT. Protein: CASSRGGITNTEAFF. The gene calls are TRBV18 and TRBJ1-1, with D possibly TRBD1 on 6 matching bases. The ends were cut back, 5 bases at V and 1 base at J, with 14 bases in the middle. The V gene's germline CDR1 is KGHSH and CDR2 LQKENI. The CDR3 runs to 15 residues.

This chain connects TRBV7-2 to TRBJ2-5; TRBD2 matches 10 bases. The CDR3 is 15 residues long. V shed 5 bases, J shed 2 bases, and the junction held 5 bases outside the gene matches. Germline V gene lookup returns CDR1 SGHTA and CDR2 FQGNSA. The CDR3: CASSRRTSGQETQYF. In DNA, the CDR3 is TGTGCCAGCAGCCGTCGGACTAGCGGACAAGAGACCCAGTACTTC.

This chain joins TRBV27 and TRBJ2-2, with 7 nucleotides matching TRBD2. Germline-derived CDR1 and CDR2 are MNHEY and SMNVEV (reference sequence). The CDR3 length is 15 residues. The V gene end was trimmed by 2 bases and the J gene end by 6 bases; junction bases not matched to a gene: 6. CDR3 DNA sequence: TGTGCCAGCAGTTTAGTTGCGGGAGTTGCCGGGGAGCTGTTTTTT. Its protein is CASSLVAGVAGELFF.

This clone was observed a few times. The chain recombines TRBV9 with TRBJ2-7; 10 nucleotides align to TRBD1. Germline lookup yields CDR1 SGDLS and CDR2 YYNGEE. V lost 3 bases and J lost 5; bases outside the gene matches: 8. This CDR3 is 15 amino acids long. The CDR3 nucleotides read TGTGCCAGCAGCGAATTCCCGGACAGGGGGAACGAGCAGTACTTC. This translates into CASSEFPDRGNEQYF.